Given below is one TCR beta chain in context. What it binds is not known. The data are from a study of vaccination and CD4 T cells after COVID-19. Overall study context: Samples taken post-COVID came a median around 96 days after diagnosis, ranging from 35 to 161. Cells were stimulated with overlapping spike peptides from SARS-CoV-2, HCoV-NL63, HCoV-OC43 and HCoV-229E.

Treatment reported: approximately nine-day PBMC culture with coronavirus spike peptide pools or control peptides (ViraFEST assay). Under the ViraFEST approach, antigen-specific T cells were expanded with peptide pools and TCRs subsequently sequenced. Trimming stripped 5 bases from V and 0 bases from J, with 10 bases between. The CDR3 contains 15 residues. Germline V gene data show CDR1 as SGHTA and CDR2 as FQGNSA. With the Oncomine TCR Beta short-read assay, DNA from cultured CD4+ T cells was sequenced. Scientists extracted genomic DNA from CD4+ T cells grown in culture. Using its own MiXCR run on the PCR reads, TCRdb lists one record per CDR3 protein. The data show 20,000 to 30,000 distinct CDR3 sequences, roughly 53% seen once.

The sequence derives from a human donor who had recovered from COVID-19. Material for sequencing was CD4+ T cells from blood, cultured in vitro. The chain joins TRBV7-2 to TRBJ2-2; D unclear. The CDR3 reads CASSLVKTNTGELFF. CDR3 in DNA: TGTGCCAGCAGCCTCGTTAAAACGAACACCGGGGAGCTGTTTTTT. Combining the CDR3 with reference TRBV7-2 and TRBJ2-2 gives the whole variable domain GAGVSQSPSNKVTEKGKDVELRCDPISGHTALYWYRQSLGQGLEFLIYFQGNSAPDKSGLPSDRFSAERTGGSVSTLTIQRTQQEDSAVYLCASSLVKTNTGELFFGEGSRLTVL.